This T cell receptor beta chain was retrieved from a study of blood T cell repertoires in COVID-19 (dated by TCRdb to about 2020). For the study in its entirety: Samples covering the acute and convalescent phases of COVID-19 were provided by collaborators in the United States, Italy and Spain. The material from the prospective study consisted of cDNA or gDNA derived from T cells, B-cell-depleted T cells, or PBMCs. Deeply sampled blood TCRbeta repertoires from subjects exposed to, actively infected with, or recovered from COVID-19 were included in the dataset. The repertoires were released in a freely available public database meant as a resource for research on the immune response to SARS-CoV-2. Samples were obtained from the ongoing ImmuneRACE study (first 160 participants) and from about 1,300 subjects provided by 6 global collaborators. The sample metadata nearly always contained a de-identified subject ID, COVID-19 status, age in years and sex. Where available, HLA class I and class II types were obtained from metadata supplied by the sample provider rather than from assay-based typing. What the study reported, not specific to this receptor: The quantity of clinical and demographic metadata differed by source and by participant and was supplied without curation.

TCRbeta CDR3 regions were amplified from genomic DNA by means of the immunoSEQ Assay, a bias-controlled multiplex PCR. Turning to the authors' computational methods: The number of nucleated cells in each sample was estimated from the amplification of reference gene primers within the assay. To quantify the absolute abundance of each unique TCRbeta CDR3 rearrangement, sequence reads were collapsed and filtered. For each sample, productive Simpson clonality was calculated as the square root of Simpson's diversity index over productive rearrangements. Sourced from immuneACCESS, this table was stored by TCRdb with only in-frame sequences that have V and J called. A share of the clones is absent; for the studies checked, an unresolved V gene accounts for under half, and the remainder has no known explanation. Clone size and the V and J calls come from that table; the DNA yielded D and trimming. For this sample the table gives about 110,000 clones, of which around 80% were detected only once. The leading ten clones occupy around 8% of the sample.

Each collaborating institution followed its own protocols to collect whole blood in K2EDTA tubes. For TCRbeta analysis, collaborators shipped samples in one of three forms: frozen whole blood, isolated PBMCs, or DNA extracted from either of those sample types. Worth noting for this clone: No cognate antigen has been identified for it. Base qualities were left out, and no much larger clone turns up one base away.

The germline V gene yields SGDLS for CDR1 and YYNGEE for CDR2. V loses 4 bases of germline sequence and J loses 5 bases, and the interval between the two ends is 13 bases. The CDR3 holds 13 amino acids from the cysteine to the phenylalanine. The only DNA kept is the CDR3, 39 bases in frame from the first base. The V and J genes are TRBV9 and TRBJ2-7; the D gene is perhaps TRBD2, from 6 matching bases. The source of this sequence is a woman of 80 years or more with active or convalescent COVID-19. Sequenced material: peripheral blood. The bases are TGTGCCAGCAGCCCGGGACTGTCCAACGAGCAGTACTTC. This codes for CASSPGLSNEQYF.